Given below is one TCR beta chain in context. This sample was taken from a study of blood T cell repertoires in COVID-19. Germline CDR1 reads LNHDA; CDR2 reads SQIVND (reference sequence). This CDR3 has 12 residues. The V end was cut by 3 bases, the J end by 7 bases, with 7 bases between. Method: immunoSEQ multiplex PCR; TCRdb's copy keeps in-frame clones and lacks some. The sample records 250,000 or so clones, almost 85% being singletons. Sequencing was carried out using peripheral blood. The TCR originated in a man aged 50-60 years with acute or convalescent COVID-19. The chain is built from TRBV19 and TRBJ1-5; D is undetermined. The DNA of the CDR3 is TGTGCCAGTAGTATCGAGAGCCAGCCCCAGCATTTT. As protein: CASSIESQPQHF.